Below, 23 T cell receptor beta chains from the same sample are listed, as sequenced in a study of spatial heterogeneity in lung cancer. General study points: Counts of expanded intratumoral alpha and beta TCRs tracked tumor mutation counts.

Using its own MiXCR run on the 5' RACE reads, TCRdb lists one record per CDR3 protein. Here the sample spans approximately 13,000 distinct CDR3 sequences, 4% to 6% being singletons. Time point of the sample: sample taken at primary tumor resection. Their cognate antigens are unknown. The source was lung tumor tissue, collected at surgery. The receptors were sampled from a male donor with early-stage non-small cell lung cancer.

This clonotype was counted at least ten times. The V gene is TRBV7-2, the J gene TRBJ2-7; D unclear. This CDR3 has 11 amino acids. Germline assignment: CDR1 SGHTA and CDR2 FQGNSA. Trimming took off 4 bases at V and 4 bases at J, with 5 bases between the two ends. The CDR3 nucleotides are TGTGCCAGCAGCTCCTTATACGAGCAGTACTTC. It codes for CASSSLYEQYF.

In this sample, this clonotype turned up many times. The CDR3, as DNA: TGTGCCAGCAGTCTCATGGGCCCTAGCGGATACGCGGGGGAGCAGTTCTTC. Amino acid sequence: CASSLMGPSGYAGEQFF. The chain is built from TRBV3-1 and TRBJ2-1, with 7 bases fitting TRBD2. Germline V gene data show CDR1 as LGHDT and CDR2 as YNNKEL (reference sequence). This CDR3 is built from 17 residues. Losses at the gene ends were 6 bases for V and 10 bases for J; bases not matched to a gene: 21.

This clonotype was found many times. The CDR3 loop reads CASSQPGQGYGYTF. The CDR3 nucleotides are TGTGCCAGCAGCCAACCGGGACAGGGTTATGGCTACACCTTC. The chain combines TRBV7-9 with TRBJ1-2, with 9 bases lining up with TRBD1. In germline, CDR1 is SEHNR, CDR2 FQNEAQ (reference sequence). V lost 5 bases, J lost 5 bases, and 6 bases stayed unmatched. The CDR3 is made up of 14 amino acids.

By proportion, this clonotype is medium-sized. J is TRBJ2-1 and V is TRBV6-2 or TRBV6-3; no reliable D call. The CDR3 runs to 15 residues. Per the germline V gene, CDR1 is MNHEY and CDR2 is SVGEGT. Deletions cut 6 bases from V and 0 bases from J, with 12 bases between. CDR3 nucleotide sequence: TGTGCCAGCAGCTTTGTCCATAGCTCCTACAATGAGCAGTTCTTC. This translates into CASSFVHSSYNEQFF.

This clonotype was detected many times. The chain is built from TRBV4-3 and TRBJ2-6; maybe TRBD1 (5 bases). CDR1 and CDR2 from the germline V gene are LGHNA and YSLEER. This CDR3 has 15 residues. V lost 4 bases and J 0 bases, leaving 7 bases between the germline ends. The CDR3 DNA reads TGCGCCAGCAGCCCCGACAGCTCTGGGGCCAACGTCCTGACTTTC. Translated: CASSPDSSGANVLTF.

This clonotype was recorded many times. The V call is TRBV2, the J call TRBJ1-4; TRBD1 might be the D (5 bases). Trimming left V 8 bases short and J 3 bases short, with 7 bases between. In germline, CDR1 is SNHLY, CDR2 FYNNEI. CDR3 size: 12 residues. The CDR3 DNA follows: TGTGCCAGCGGGACGGCTAATGAAAAACTGTTTTTT. Translated, it gives CASGTANEKLFF.

This clonotype was found many times. This CDR3 reads CASSPTGANVLTF. The CDR3 DNA reads as TGTGCCAGCTCACCAACTGGGGCCAACGTCCTGACTTTC. The genes are TRBV18 and TRBJ2-6, with unresolved D. There are 13 residues in the CDR3. V lost 2 bases and J lost 2, with 1 base in between. Germline assignment: CDR1 KGHSH and CDR2 LQKENI.

This clonotype has at least ten counts. The chain carries TRBV10-3 and TRBJ1-6; 11 bases are a match to TRBD1. CDR1 is ENHRY, CDR2 SYGVKD, per germline. The V and J ends lost 6 bases and 5 bases, in that order; junction bases with no gene match: 3. The CDR3 runs to 15 residues. In nucleotides, the CDR3 is TGTGCCATCAGCCCGGGACAGGGGGATAATTCACCCCTCCACTTT. Translating gives CAISPGQGDNSPLHF.

In its sample, this clonotype was seen many times. V and J are TRBV7-9 and TRBJ2-1; possibly TRBD2 for D (6 bases). This CDR3 region has 12 residues. Germline V lookup: CDR1 SEHNR, CDR2 FQNEAQ (reference sequence). V was clipped by 2 bases and J by 14 bases, with 13 bases between them. CDR3: CASSLTGTFEFF. The CDR3 nucleotides are TGTGCCAGCAGCTTAACCGGGACTTTTGAGTTCTTC.

This clonotype came up many times. The V gene is TRBV14, the J gene TRBJ2-5; tentatively, D is TRBD2 (5 bases). Per germline, CDR1 SGHDN and CDR2 FVKESK. Trimming left V 5 bases short and J 3 bases short, with 10 bases between. CDR3 length: 13 residues. As DNA, the CDR3 is TGTGCCAGCAGCTACCACGGGGAAGAGACCCAGTACTTC. It codes for CASSYHGEETQYF.

This clonotype was seen only a few times. The chain couples TRBV12-3 or TRBV12-4 to TRBJ2-3; no clear D gene. This CDR3 spans 14 amino acids. V lost 7 bases, J lost 0 bases, and 11 bases lay in between. CDR3 protein: CASNLQDSTDTQYF. Written as DNA, the CDR3 is TGTGCCAGCAACCTCCAGGATAGCACAGATACGCAGTATTTT.

This clonotype was observed at least ten times. J is TRBJ1-6 and V is TRBV6-5; 8 nucleotides line up with TRBD1. V lost 6 bases, J lost 9 bases, and 7 bases stayed unmatched. Germline values: CDR1 MNHEY, CDR2 SVGAGI. This CDR3 is 14 amino acids long. CDR3 sequence reads: CASSFRGLGSPLHF. The CDR3 coding sequence is TGTGCCAGCAGCTTCAGGGGGCTAGGTTCACCCCTCCACTTT.

This clonotype was counted many times. V usage is TRBV12-3 or TRBV12-4 and J usage is TRBJ1-2, with 9 bases aligning to TRBD1. V was pared by 8 bases and J by 5 bases, with 6 bases of the junction left unmatched. CDR3 length: 13 amino acids. The CDR3 DNA follows: TGTGCCAGCCGGGACAGGGTTGGGTATGGCTACACCTTC. This gives the protein CASRDRVGYGYTF.

This clonotype was counted at least ten times. This chain connects TRBV20-1 to TRBJ1-6, with 7 bases identical to TRBD1. Unmatched junction bases numbered 18, after V lost 5 bases and J lost 11 bases. Germline CDR1 and CDR2: DFQATT and SNEGSKA (reference sequence). This CDR3 is built from 16 residues. The CDR3 reads CSAGIPGQPFSTPLHF. CDR3 coding DNA: TGCAGTGCTGGGATCCCGGGACAGCCCTTCTCGACACCCCTCCACTTT.

The chain employs TRBV18 and TRBJ2-7; D may be TRBD2 (6 bases). Trimming took 3 bases from V and 6 from J, leaving 9 bases between them. Germline V CDR1 and CDR2: KGHSH, LQKENI. The CDR3 has 12 residues. CDR3 nucleotides: TGTGCCAGCTCACCGACTAGTGGCGAGCAGTACGTC. This sequence encodes CASSPTSGEQYV.

This clonotype was counted many times. The chain couples TRBV4-3 to TRBJ2-1; 10 bases fit TRBD2. CDR1 is LGHNA and CDR2 is YSLEER in the germline V gene. The CDR3 has 15 residues. Losses at the gene ends were 2 bases for V and 5 bases for J; bases not matched to a gene: 3. DNA for the CDR3: TGCGCCAGCAGCCAAAAACTAGCGGGGAACAATGAGCAGTTCTTC. Translated: CASSQKLAGNNEQFF.

Sample share makes this clonotype medium-sized (0.01 to 0.1%). The chain combines TRBV30 with TRBJ2-2; TRBD1 is a possible D gene (6 bases). V gave up 4 bases and J gave up 6 bases, with 12 bases separating them. The germline V gene encodes CDR1 GTSNPN and CDR2 SVGIG (reference sequence). The CDR3 loop spans 13 amino acids. CDR3 protein: CAWMAGEPGELFF. CDR3 bases: TGTGCCTGGATGGCAGGGGAGCCCGGGGAGCTGTTTTTT.

Judged by abundance, this clonotype is medium-sized. This rearrangement joins TRBV6-1 to TRBJ1-2; 12 bases agree with TRBD1. V lost 7 bases, J lost 8 bases, and 8 bases stayed unmatched. Germline values: CDR1 MNHNS, CDR2 SASEGT. CDR3 length: 14 residues. The CDR3 bases are TGTGCCAGCATGAGGGACAGGGGGCAAGGCGGCTACACCTTC. Its protein product is CASMRDRGQGGYTF.

This clonotype was picked up many times. The chain joins TRBV6-6 to TRBJ2-1; the match to TRBD1 covers 7 bases. With V trimmed by 6 bases and J by 1 base, 3 bases remained unmatched. This CDR3 has 14 residues. In germline, CDR1 is MNHNY, CDR2 SVGAGI (reference sequence). The CDR3 here is CASRRTGSYNEQFF. The DNA of the CDR3 is TGTGCCAGCAGACGGACAGGATCCTACAATGAGCAGTTCTTC.

Many counts were recorded for this clonotype. The chain couples TRBV5-6 to TRBJ2-5; TRBD1 agrees at 7 bases. The CDR3 length is 13 residues. The germline V gene encodes CDR1 SGHDT and CDR2 YYEEEE. V lost 4 bases and J lost 5; bases outside the gene matches: 5. The CDR3 DNA reads TGTGCCAGCAGCCGGACAGGCGTCGAGACCCAGTACTTC. Its protein product is CASSRTGVETQYF.

This clonotype was recorded at least ten times. V gene TRBV7-2 combines with J gene TRBJ1-6; TRBD1 matches at 7 bases. V lost 1 base, J lost 9 bases, and 6 bases stayed unmatched. This CDR3 has 15 amino acids. The germline gives CDR1 SGHTA, CDR2 FQGNSA. DNA of the CDR3: TGTGCCAGCAGCTTAGACAGGGGAGAGCGTTCACCCCTCCACTTT. Protein sequence: CASSLDRGERSPLHF.

There are many counts of this clonotype. V usage is TRBV20-1 and J usage is TRBJ2-3; 13 nucleotides line up with TRBD2. Germline V gene lookup returns CDR1 DFQATT and CDR2 SNEGSKA (reference sequence). The CDR3 has 19 amino acids. Trimming removed 1 base from V and 4 bases from J; junction bases left unmatched: 14. The CDR3 region has the DNA TGCAGTGCTAGAGTCCTACCGGGACTAGCGGGATCCGCGCCAGATACGCAGTATTTT. Its protein product is CSARVLPGLAGSAPDTQYF.

This clonotype was picked up many times. The chain has TRBV10-3 and TRBJ2-7, with 7 bases matching TRBD2. The CDR3 runs to 15 residues. After removal of 3 bases from V and 6 bases from J, the junction contained 11 bases not matched to a gene. Germline V gene sequence: CDR1 ENHRY, CDR2 SYGVKD. CDR3: CAISDSKRDPLEQYF. The CDR3 bases are TGTGCCATCAGTGACTCGAAGCGGGACCCTCTCGAGCAGTACTTC.